Following are 9 T cell receptor beta chains from one sample sequenced in a study of CD8 T cells in ankylosing spondylitis. MiXCR, applied by TCRdb to the 5' RACE reads, yields one record per CDR3 protein. The repertoire includes roughly 35,000 distinct CDR3 sequences, approximately 11% of them detected once, and 20% to 25% sits in the top ten. The sample taken for sequencing was synovial fluid, either unsorted or a sorted T cell fraction (not recorded which). The receptors originated from a male donor with ankylosing spondylitis.

The chain combines TRBV5-6 with TRBJ2-7; 10 nucleotides align to TRBD1. The CDR3 totals 15 residues. V lost 3 bases and J lost 2; bases outside the gene matches: 5. Germline CDR1 reads SGHDT; CDR2 reads YYEEEE. The CDR3 loop reads CASSYRDRGPYEQYF. In DNA form, the CDR3 reads TGTGCCAGCAGCTACCGGGACAGGGGACCCTACGAGCAGTACTTC.

The chain couples TRBV6-1 to TRBJ2-7; TRBD2 matches 13 bases. The CDR3 covers 17 residues. Germline V gene lookup returns CDR1 MNHNS and CDR2 SASEGT. With V trimmed by 5 bases and J by 0 bases, 7 bases remained unmatched. CDR3 region: CASSKTSGRILSYEQYF. In nucleotides, the CDR3 is TGTGCCAGCAGTAAGACTAGCGGGAGGATTCTCTCCTACGAGCAGTACTTC.

This clonotype was seen a handful of times. The chain uses TRBV7-2 and TRBJ2-6, with D unresolved. Germline values: CDR1 SGHTA, CDR2 FQGNSA. V was shortened by 1 base and J by 0 bases, with 7 bases between the two germline ends. The CDR3 has 16 residues. The CDR3 nucleotides read TGTGCCAGCAGCTTAGGACCACTCTCTGGGGCCAACGTCCTGACTTTC. Its translation: CASSLGPLSGANVLTF.

A note on this clonotype: This may be a read error: a much more frequent sequence differs by one nucleotide. V gene TRBV7-9 combines with J gene TRBJ2-7; the match to TRBD1 covers 7 bases. V was pared by 5 bases and J by 4 bases, with 8 bases of the junction left unmatched. CDR3 size: 14 residues. CDR1 and CDR2 from the germline V gene are SEHNR and FQNEAQ (reference sequence). The CDR3 sequence: CASSLDDRVYEQYF. The CDR3, as DNA: TGTGCCAGCAGCCTTGACGACAGGGTTTACGAGCAGTACTTC.

This clonotype appeared a few times. V usage is TRBV11-2 and J usage is TRBJ2-5, with D possibly matching TRBD1 (5 bases). The CDR3 sequence is 15 residues long. Germline-derived CDR1 and CDR2 are SGHAT and FQNNGV. V shed 6 bases and J shed 5 bases, with 19 bases lying between them. The CDR3 spells CASSTLGPQGETQYF. DNA of the CDR3: TGTGCCAGCAGTACCCTGGGGCCGCAGGGCGAGACCCAGTACTTC.

V usage is TRBV6-5 and J usage is TRBJ1-6, with 9 bases fitting TRBD1. The germline V gene encodes CDR1 MNHEY and CDR2 SVGAGI. Germline trimming cut 4 bases from V and 6 bases from J; bases unmatched to any gene: 1. CDR3 length: 14 residues. The CDR3 region is CASSWDRANSPLHF. The CDR3 DNA follows: TGTGCCAGCAGTTGGGACAGGGCTAATTCACCCCTCCACTTT.

This clonotype was picked up a small number of times. The V call is TRBV5-1, the J call TRBJ2-5; weak D call: TRBD2 (5 bases). Trimming removed 0 bases at V and 9 bases at J, with 18 bases between. Germline V gives CDR1 SGHRS, CDR2 YFSETQ. The CDR3 is made up of 15 amino acids. CDR3 nucleotides: TGCGCCAGCAGCTTGGATGGATCCAGCGGCGGGTCCCAGTACTTC. This sequence encodes CASSLDGSSGGSQYF.

This clonotype was found many times. The chain uses TRBV7-8 and TRBJ2-1; 7 bases are shared with TRBD1. The length of the CDR3 is 16 residues. V shed 3 bases, J shed 4 bases, and the junction held 9 bases outside the gene matches. CDR1 is SGHVS, CDR2 FQNEAQ, per germline. Here the CDR3 DNA reads TGTGCCAGCAGCTTTCCTCGGGACAGACCTTACAATGAGCAGTTCTTC. This sequence encodes CASSFPRDRPYNEQFF. Combining the CDR3 with reference TRBV7-8 and TRBJ2-1 gives the whole variable domain GAGVSQSPRYKVAKRGQDVALRCDPISGHVSLFWYQQALGQGPEFLTYFQNEAQLDKSGLPSDRFFAERPEGSVSTLKIQRTQQEDSAVYLCASSFPRDRPYNEQFFGPGTRLTVL.

V is TRBV9 and J is TRBJ1-2, with TRBD1 matching over 9 bases. The CDR3 has 13 amino acids. The germline CDR1 and CDR2 sequences are SGDLS and YYNGEE. V gave up 3 bases and J gave up 7 bases; unmatched junction bases: 4. The DNA for the CDR3 is TGTGCCAGCAGCGCTACAGGGGGCCGTGGCTACACCTTC. It specifies CASSATGGRGYTF. The whole variable domain, filled in from reference TRBV9 and TRBJ1-2, reads DSGVTQTPKHLITATGQRVTLRCSPRSGDLSVYWYQQSLDQGLQFLIQYYNGEERAKGNILERFSAQQFPDLHSELNLSSLELGDSALYFCASSATGGRGYTFGSGTRLTVV.